The 22 T cell receptor beta chains reported below all come from one sample, sequenced in a study of cytomegalovirus exposure and HLA in healthy donors (dated by TCRdb to 2015 to 2018). Libraries were built with the immunoSEQ multiplex PCR assay. For the multiplex PCR, a mixture combining 60 forward primers for TCR Vbeta segments and 13 reverse primers for TCR Jbeta segments was used. TCRdb holds this immuneACCESS table with in-frame rearrangements only. Some clones are missing; in checked studies, unresolved V genes explain under half, and the rest has no known cause. In this sample the table shows some 170,000 clones, about 77% of which occur a single time. Jointly, the top ten make up around 1.3% of the sample. Sequencing input: PBMCs. These receptors were obtained from a woman in her fifties or sixties in good health and CMV-seronegative.

This sequence joins TRBV6-5 and TRBJ1-3; perhaps TRBD1 as D (5 bases). The CDR3 contains 15 residues. CDR1 is MNHEY and CDR2 is SVGAGI in the germline V gene. V was shortened by 2 bases and J by 2 bases, with 10 bases between the two germline ends. The CDR3 loop is CASSYRTPPGNTIYF. In DNA, the CDR3 is TGTGCCAGCAGTTACCGGACACCGCCTGGAAACACCATATATTTT.

CDR3 region: CASSFQGTGVLDSNTGELFF. The CDR3 nucleotides read TGTGCCAGCAGTTTCCAAGGGACAGGGGTTTTAGATTCGAACACCGGGGAGCTGTTTTTT. V gene TRBV28 combines with J gene TRBJ2-2, with 10 bases that match TRBD1. The trim removed 3 bases at V and 0 bases at J, leaving 13 bases unmatched. The CDR3 runs 20 residues. Germline V gene lookup returns CDR1 MDHEN and CDR2 SYDVKM.

The V and J genes are TRBV4-2 and TRBJ1-4; 8 positions agree with TRBD1. Germline CDR1 LGHNA, CDR2 YNFKEQ. The CDR3 totals 19 residues. V shed 3 bases and J 8 bases; nucleotides not matched to a gene: 20. This CDR3 reads CASSHIRTGRDDWGEKLFF. The CDR3 coding sequence is TGTGCCAGCAGCCATATAAGGACAGGGAGGGATGATTGGGGAGAAAAACTGTTTTTT.

This chain joins TRBV5-1 and TRBJ2-3; maybe TRBD1 (6 bases). The CDR3 spans 15 residues. From germline, CDR1 is SGHRS and CDR2 YFSETQ. Trimming shortened V by 0 bases and J by 0 bases, and 8 bases separated the two germline ends. The CDR3: CASSLEGVSTDTQYF. DNA for the CDR3: TGCGCCAGCAGCTTGGAGGGGGTTAGCACAGATACGCAGTATTTT.

The CDR3 DNA sequence: TGTGCCAGTAGTCCCAGGACAGGAACTAGCAATCAGCCCCAGCATTTT. Amino acids: CASSPRTGTSNQPQHF. The chain carries TRBV19 and TRBJ1-5; 7 bases map to TRBD1. V gave up 5 bases and J gave up 0 bases; unmatched junction bases: 7. The CDR3 sequence is 16 residues long. The V gene's germline CDR1 is LNHDA and CDR2 SQIVND (reference sequence).

This clone was counted only a few times. This chain connects TRBV18 to TRBJ2-2; weak D call: TRBD2 (6 bases). From germline, CDR1 is KGHSH and CDR2 LQKENI. This CDR3 has 15 residues. V lost 0 bases to trimming and J lost 4 bases, with 9 bases between them. The CDR3 nucleotides are TGTGCCAGCTCACCACCGGGGGGTTTCACCGGGGAGCTGTTTTTT. It yields the protein CASSPPGGFTGELFF.

The V gene is TRBV29-1, the J gene TRBJ1-1; D not resolved. Germline assignment: CDR1 SQVTM and CDR2 ANQGSEA. The CDR3 contains 13 residues. The V end was cut by 6 bases, the J end by 1 base, with 12 bases between. The DNA for the CDR3 is TGCAGCGTCGGAGGGCAACAGAACACTGAAGCTTTCTTT. This gives the protein CSVGGQQNTEAFF.

This clone occurred a few times. The chain couples TRBV19 to TRBJ1-4; D is undetermined. V was shortened by 7 bases and J by 2 bases, with 14 bases between the two germline ends. This CDR3 is built from 15 residues. Germline V lookup: CDR1 LNHDA, CDR2 SQIVND (reference sequence). The CDR3 nucleotides read TGTGCCAGTAAACAAGAGGGCCTGACTAATGAAAAACTGTTTTTT. It is translated as CASKQEGLTNEKLFF.

The rearrangement joins TRBV2 to TRBJ2-3; 10 bases match TRBD1. J lost 1 base, V lost 6 bases, and 4 bases had no gene match. From germline, CDR1 is SNHLY and CDR2 FYNNEI. This CDR3 spans 15 amino acids. The CDR3 region is CASRSDRGRTDTQYF. The CDR3 nucleotides read TGTGCCAGCAGGTCCGACAGGGGGCGCACAGATACGCAGTATTTT.

The chain links TRBV19 to TRBJ1-1, with a possible D match to TRBD1 (6 bases). V shed 3 bases and J shed 0 bases, with 17 bases lying between them. This CDR3 comprises 17 residues. Per the germline V gene, CDR1 is LNHDA and CDR2 is SQIVND (reference sequence). CDR3 bases: TGTGCCAGTAGTATCGATAGGTTATCAGGGGTGAACACTGAAGCTTTCTTT. Its translation is CASSIDRLSGVNTEAFF.

This chain links TRBV6-5 with TRBJ2-1; 8 bases are shared with TRBD2. The V gene end was trimmed by 6 bases and the J gene end by 2 bases; junction bases not matched to a gene: 6. Germline CDR1 and CDR2: MNHEY and SVGAGI. The CDR3 loop spans 15 amino acids. CDR3: CASRPSGGTYNEQFF. The CDR3 region has the DNA TGTGCCAGCAGACCGAGCGGGGGAACCTACAATGAGCAGTTCTTC.

This clone was seen a few times. V gene TRBV10-3 combines with J gene TRBJ2-3; perhaps TRBD1 as D (6 bases). V was shortened by 3 bases and J by 4 bases, with 20 bases between the two germline ends. This CDR3 comprises 17 residues. Germline V gives CDR1 ENHRY, CDR2 SYGVKD. The CDR3 is CAISDQHQGPNSDTQYF. In DNA form, the CDR3 reads TGTGCCATCAGTGACCAACACCAGGGGCCCAACTCAGATACGCAGTATTTT.

This chain connects TRBV7-6 to TRBJ2-1, with TRBD2 matching over 8 bases. The CDR3 has 19 amino acids. The germline V gene has CDR1 SGHVS and CDR2 FNYEAQ. V shed 1 base, J shed 6 bases, and the junction held 17 bases outside the gene matches. In DNA, the CDR3 is TGTGCCAGCAGCTTAGAAGGCGGGGGGTCCCCCTATAGAAGCAATGAGCAGTTCTTC. It specifies CASSLEGGGSPYRSNEQFF.

Regarding this clone: Other DNA sequences within the sample encode an identical CDR3. The chain uses TRBV9 and TRBJ2-7; possibly TRBD1 for D (6 bases). Trimming removed 2 bases at V and 3 bases at J, with 9 bases between. Germline CDR1 SGDLS, CDR2 YYNGEE. This CDR3 region has 13 residues. The CDR3 is CASSVQDSYEQYF. CDR3 nucleotides: TGTGCCAGCAGCGTCCAGGACAGCTACGAGCAGTACTTC.

V usage is TRBV7-2 and J usage is TRBJ1-4; possibly TRBD1 for D (6 bases). Per the germline V gene, CDR1 is SGHTA and CDR2 is FQGNSA. V shed 7 bases and J shed 2 bases, with 20 bases lying between them. The CDR3 runs to 17 residues. The CDR3 spells CASTRGGVTGTNEKLFF. The CDR3 nucleotides read TGTGCCAGCACCCGCGGTGGGGTAACAGGGACTAATGAAAAACTGTTTTTT. Drawing the rest from reference TRBV7-2 and TRBJ1-4, the complete variable domain is GAGVSQSPSNKVTEKGKDVELRCDPISGHTALYWYRQSLGQGLEFLIYFQGNSAPDKSGLPSDRFSAERTGGSVSTLTIQRTQQEDSAVYLCASTRGGVTGTNEKLFFGSGTQLSVL.

The count of this clone is one. The V call is TRBV10-3, the J call TRBJ2-3; TRBD1 matches 8 bases. CDR1 ENHRY and CDR2 SYGVKD come from the germline V gene. This CDR3 is 15 amino acids long. J lost 8 bases, V lost 3 bases, and 10 bases had no gene match. The CDR3 is CAISDGTGAPGTQYF. CDR3 nucleotide sequence: TGTGCCATCAGTGACGGGACAGGCGCACCAGGTACGCAGTATTTT.

In DNA, the CDR3 is TGTGCCAGCAGCCTGACTGAGGGAATTCGGCAGCCCCAGCATTTT. Translated: CASSLTEGIRQPQHF. The gene calls are TRBV28 and TRBJ1-5; D is undetermined. Germline V lookup: CDR1 MDHEN, CDR2 SYDVKM. The CDR3 is made up of 15 amino acids. V was clipped by 6 bases and J by 7 bases, with 19 bases between them.

V gene TRBV27 combines with J gene TRBJ2-7, with TRBD1 identical over 10 bases. This CDR3 spans 15 amino acids. Trimming removed 1 base from V and 5 bases from J; junction bases left unmatched: 5. The germline V gene encodes CDR1 MNHEY and CDR2 SMNVEV (reference sequence). CDR3 loop: CASSLWGQGLNEQYF. The CDR3 nucleotides read TGTGCCAGCAGTTTATGGGGACAGGGGTTAAACGAGCAGTACTTC.

The chain combines TRBV5-6 with TRBJ2-2, with unresolved D. The length of the CDR3 is 13 residues. The ends were cut back, 4 bases at V and 4 bases at J, with 8 bases in the middle. CDR1 and CDR2 (germline): SGHDT, YYEEEE. CDR3 sequence (DNA): TGTGCCAGCAGCAATAGACTCACCGGGGAGCTGTTTTTT. Its protein product is CASSNRLTGELFF.

This rearrangement joins TRBV18 to TRBJ1-2; D unresolved. Trimming took off 0 bases at V and 8 bases at J, with 13 bases between the two ends. In germline, CDR1 is KGHSH, CDR2 LQKENI. This CDR3 contains 14 residues. The chain's CDR3 is CASSPPVRAGGYTF. The CDR3 DNA is TGTGCCAGCTCACCACCGGTGAGGGCAGGCGGCTACACCTTC.

This clone was picked up a small number of times. The chain links TRBV4-2 to TRBJ1-1; 9 nucleotides align to TRBD1. CDR3 length: 13 amino acids. Germline V gives CDR1 LGHNA, CDR2 YNFKEQ. After removal of 1 base from V and 8 bases from J, the junction contained 2 bases not matched to a gene. CDR3 sequence: CASSQGQGDEAFF. The CDR3 bases are TGTGCCAGCAGCCAAGGACAGGGGGACGAAGCTTTCTTT.

DNA of the CDR3: TGTGCCAGCAGCAAAGAGGCTAGCGGAAGCACAGATACGCAGTATTTT. Translated: CASSKEASGSTDTQYF. The V gene is TRBV21-1, the J gene TRBJ2-3; the table assigns TRBD2, which was not confirmed against the DNA. TRBV21-1 is assigned pseudogene status. The CDR3 runs to 16 residues.